This entry features one TCR beta chain sequence. Its antigen is currently unknown. Germline lookup yields CDR1 SNHLY and CDR2 FYNNEI. V trimming: 7 bases; J trimming: 4 bases; junction bases outside the gene matches: 10. This CDR3 region has 15 residues. MiXCR was run by TCRdb on the reads, yielding one entry per CDR3 protein. The sample yields some 400,000 distinct CDR3 sequences, around 18% seen once. This sample is drawn from a study of T cell repertoires in cytomegalovirus infection. Overall study findings and caveats: HLA-C-restricted TCR beta clonotypes specific for CMV led the ex vivo response.

V gene TRBV2 combines with J gene TRBJ1-5, with 7 bases that match TRBD1. This clonotype originated in a human donor in good health (CMV status not recorded). Some clones in this sample may be carry-over from other donors' samples. The sequenced sample was PBMCs. The CDR3 nucleotides are TGTGCCAGCAACGAAAACAGGGGAGGGAATCAGCCCCAGCATTTT. Residues: CASNENRGGNQPQHF. Variable domain in full (rest from reference TRBV2 and TRBJ1-5): EPEVTQTPSHQVTQMGQEVILRCVPISNHLYFYWYRQILGQKVEFLVSFYNNEISEKSEIFDDQFSVERPDGSNFTLKIRSTKLEDSAMYFCASNENRGGNQPQHFGDGTRLSIL.